This T cell receptor beta chain was recorded in a study of T cell changes during pregnancy in multiple sclerosis. This clone appeared once. Trimming shortened V by 1 base and J by 4 bases, and 11 bases separated the two germline ends. Germline V lookup: CDR1 SGHDT, CDR2 YYEEEE. The CDR3 covers 14 residues. Profiled with immunoSEQ multiplex PCR; TCRdb holds only in-frame clones, not every one. Among more than 35,000 clones, approximately 90% were seen once, and the ten largest hold around 0.47%. The sequencing here drew on CD4+ T cells from peripheral blood mononuclear cells, taken in the first trimester of pregnancy. The chain joins TRBV5-6 to TRBJ1-1; D is undetermined. The receptor was derived from a female donor in good health, enrolled as a control in a pregnancy study. CDR3 loop: CASSLLPGTTEAFF. CDR3 sequence (DNA): TGTGCCAGCAGCTTGCTCCCGGGTACCACTGAAGCTTTCTTT.